This entry lists 9 T cell receptor beta chains sequenced from one sample in a study of cytomegalovirus exposure and HLA in healthy donors. This PCR relied on a set of 60 Vbeta primers and 13 Jbeta primers. Profiling relied on immunoSEQ multiplex PCR, and the TCRdb table lists in-frame clones only, not all of them. The table lists a few hundred thousand clones, around 90% of them singletons. The sample taken for sequencing was PBMCs. The receptors shown here come from a girl aged 2 to 9 in good health and CMV-seronegative.

The chain carries TRBV9 and TRBJ1-6, with TRBD1 matching 9 bases. Trimming at V came to 3 bases and at J to 8 bases, leaving 6 bases not matched to a gene. The CDR3 is made up of 15 amino acids. CDR1 is SGDLS and CDR2 is YYNGEE in the germline V gene. CDR3 residues: CASSASGTGYSPLHF. The CDR3 DNA follows: TGTGCCAGCAGCGCCTCCGGGACAGGGTATTCACCCCTCCACTTT.

The V and J genes are TRBV28 and TRBJ1-6; TRBD1 matches at 8 bases. Germline-derived CDR1 and CDR2 are MDHEN and SYDVKM. The CDR3 has 15 amino acids. J lost 7 bases, V lost 5 bases, and 7 bases had no gene match. The CDR3 loop is CASSVGQGPNSPLHF. In DNA, the CDR3 is TGTGCCAGCAGTGTAGGACAGGGTCCAAATTCACCCCTCCACTTT.

The CDR3 DNA follows: TGTGCCAGCAGTGCCGAACAGGGGACCAATCAGCCCCAGCATTTT. It specifies CASSAEQGTNQPQHF. The chain employs TRBV6-1 and TRBJ1-5, with 7 bases matching TRBD1. The length of the CDR3 is 15 residues. Germline CDR1 and CDR2: MNHNS and SASEGT. V was clipped by 4 bases and J by 3 bases; unmatched bases: 6.

V and J are TRBV10-3 and TRBJ2-3, with 8 positions matching TRBD2. The germline CDR1 and CDR2 sequences are ENHRY and SYGVKD. This CDR3 is built from 17 residues. J lost 0 bases, V lost 3 bases, and 8 bases had no gene match. The CDR3 loop reads CAISEGSGVGSTDTQYF. Here the CDR3 DNA reads TGTGCCATCAGTGAAGGTAGCGGGGTAGGTAGCACAGATACGCAGTATTTT.

V and J are TRBV7-2 and TRBJ2-5, with a weak D call TRBD1 (5 bases). Germline CDR1 SGHTA, CDR2 FQGNSA. This CDR3 has 15 residues. V lost 5 bases, J lost 2 bases, and 15 bases lay in between. The CDR3 sequence is CASSPRPGQQETQYF. In DNA, the CDR3 is TGTGCCAGCAGCCCACGACCAGGGCAGCAAGAGACCCAGTACTTC.

V and J are TRBV29-1 and TRBJ2-7, with 12 bases that match TRBD1. The CDR3 length is 14 residues. The germline CDR1 and CDR2 sequences are SQVTM and ANQGSEA. The J segment lost 7 bases and the V segment lost 6 bases, leaving 10 bases of the junction unmatched. CDR3 amino acids: CSVEGTGGSWEQYF. As DNA, the CDR3 is TGCAGCGTCGAGGGGACAGGGGGCTCTTGGGAGCAGTACTTC.

This chain connects TRBV9 to TRBJ1-3; tentatively, D is TRBD1 (5 bases). Germline V gene sequence: CDR1 SGDLS, CDR2 YYNGEE. CDR3 length: 14 amino acids. The ends were cut back, 4 bases at V and 0 bases at J, with 8 bases in the middle. CDR3 sequence: CASSTTGSGNTIYF. DNA of the CDR3: TGTGCCAGCAGCACCACAGGCTCTGGAAACACCATATATTTT.

The chain employs TRBV19 and TRBJ2-1, with a tentative D call TRBD2 (5 bases). Trimming took 3 bases from V and 1 from J, leaving 10 bases between them. CDR3 length: 15 residues. Germline loops: CDR1 LNHDA, CDR2 SQIVND (reference sequence). The chain's CDR3 is CASSIILASYNEQFF. CDR3 bases: TGTGCCAGTAGTATCATCCTAGCTTCCTACAATGAGCAGTTCTTC.

V is TRBV5-6 and J is TRBJ1-3, with 8 nucleotides matching TRBD1. V lost 0 bases to trimming and J lost 0 bases; unmatched junction nucleotides: 8. CDR1 and CDR2 from the germline V gene are SGHDT and YYEEEE. The CDR3 length is 18 residues. The CDR3 protein is CASSLEIVQGVSGNTIYF. The DNA for the CDR3 is TGTGCCAGCAGCTTGGAGATCGTACAGGGGGTCTCTGGAAACACCATATATTTT.